Shown below are 30 T cell receptor beta chains from a single sample sequenced in a study of blood T cell repertoires in COVID-19 (dated by TCRdb to 2019 to 2021). To prepare the library, the immunoSEQ multiplex PCR assay was applied. Held by TCRdb, this immuneACCESS table contains in-frame sequences only and omits some clones. Under half of the omission traces to an unresolved V gene where checked; the cause of the rest is unknown. The sample records about 120,000 clones, approximately 81% of which are singletons. Under 5% of the sample goes to the ten largest clones. The source material was peripheral blood. The receptors were sampled from a man in his sixties with acute or convalescent COVID-19.

The chain recombines TRBV9 with TRBJ2-7; 9 bases are a match to TRBD1. Germline assignment: CDR1 SGDLS and CDR2 YYNGEE. The CDR3 runs to 15 residues. V lost 3 bases and J lost 6; bases outside the gene matches: 10. CDR3 residues: CASSARGTGSGEQYF. DNA of the CDR3: TGTGCCAGCAGCGCGAGAGGGACAGGGTCCGGCGAGCAGTACTTC.

V is TRBV7-2 and J is TRBJ1-5; D possibly corresponds to TRBD1 (6 bases). The CDR3 length is 16 residues. Trimming took off 5 bases at V and 2 bases at J, with 16 bases between the two ends. CDR1 SGHTA and CDR2 FQGNSA come from the germline V gene. CDR3 region: CASSPLTGYGNQPQHF. CDR3 DNA: TGTGCCAGCAGCCCTCTTACAGGGTATGGCAATCAGCCCCAGCATTTT.

The chain joins TRBV19 to TRBJ1-5, with D possibly being TRBD1 (5 bases). The germline gives CDR1 LNHDA, CDR2 SQIVND (reference sequence). Trimming left V 8 bases short and J 1 base short, with 9 bases between. The CDR3 loop spans 13 amino acids. The CDR3 here is CASAEGSNQPQHF. DNA of the CDR3: TGTGCCAGTGCGGAGGGGAGCAATCAGCCCCAGCATTTT.

The chain uses TRBV5-1 and TRBJ2-3; TRBD2 matches 15 bases. The CDR3 runs 16 residues. V was pared by 0 bases and J by 9 bases, with 5 bases of the junction left unmatched. Germline V lookup: CDR1 SGHRS, CDR2 YFSETQ. CDR3 sequence reads: CASSLGGLAGGQTQYF. For the CDR3, the DNA is TGCGCCAGCAGCTTGGGAGGACTAGCGGGAGGGCAGACGCAGTATTTT.

CDR3 protein: CASTADRVETQYF. The CDR3 DNA sequence: TGTGCCAGCACTGCAGACCGGGTAGAGACCCAGTACTTC. V is TRBV2 and J is TRBJ2-5; D is unclear. V was shortened by 7 bases and J by 4 bases, with 13 bases between the two germline ends. This CDR3 contains 13 residues. CDR1 is SNHLY, CDR2 FYNNEI, per germline.

This chain uses TRBV10-1 with TRBJ1-1; 9 bases line up with TRBD1. This CDR3 is built from 14 residues. Germline trimming cut 5 bases from V and 3 bases from J; bases unmatched to any gene: 4. CDR1 is WNHNN, CDR2 SYGVQD, per germline (reference sequence). CDR3 region: CASSYTGGHTEAFF. The CDR3 region has the DNA TGCGCCAGCAGTTATACAGGGGGCCACACTGAAGCTTTCTTT.

The chain employs TRBV28 and TRBJ1-5; TRBD1 agrees at 9 bases. The germline CDR1 and CDR2 sequences are MDHEN and SYDVKM. The CDR3 extends over 15 amino acids. Trimming cost V 3 bases and J 4 bases; bases outside gene matches: 4. The CDR3: CASSFTGQGNQPQHF. The CDR3 bases are TGTGCCAGCAGTTTCACGGGACAGGGTAATCAGCCCCAGCATTTT.

The genes are TRBV11-2 and TRBJ2-7; 7 positions match TRBD2. V shed 3 bases, J shed 6 bases, and the junction held 8 bases outside the gene matches. This CDR3 region has 14 residues. The germline V gene encodes CDR1 SGHAT and CDR2 FQNNGV. The CDR3 region is CASSLGGNEGEQYF. For the CDR3, the DNA is TGTGCCAGCAGCTTGGGGGGGAACGAAGGCGAGCAGTACTTC.

This rearrangement joins TRBV5-1 to TRBJ2-7, with 7 bases matching TRBD1. Germline trimming cut 2 bases from V and 5 bases from J; bases unmatched to any gene: 1. The CDR3 covers 12 residues. Germline-derived CDR1 and CDR2 are SGHRS and YFSETQ. CDR3 DNA: TGCGCCAGCAGCTTTGGACAGGACGAGCAGTACTTC. Translation: CASSFGQDEQYF.

This clone has only one observation. This sequence joins TRBV6-6 and TRBJ2-5; TRBD2 might be the D (5 bases). This CDR3 contains 14 residues. In germline, CDR1 is MNHNY, CDR2 SVGAGI (reference sequence). Trimming cost V 5 bases and J 6 bases, with 16 bases left between them. CDR3 sequence reads: CASSPEGTLKTQYF. In DNA form, the CDR3 reads TGTGCCAGCAGTCCAGAGGGAACATTAAAGACCCAGTACTTC.

At least ten counts were recorded for this clone. V usage is TRBV27 and J usage is TRBJ2-3; no reliable D call. CDR3 size: 13 residues. Deletions cut 11 bases from V and 0 bases from J, with 12 bases between. Germline V lookup: CDR1 MNHEY, CDR2 SMNVEV (reference sequence). For the CDR3, the DNA is TGTGCCTGTATGCTGGCAAGCACAGATACGCAGTATTTT. Protein sequence: CACMLASTDTQYF.

This sequence joins TRBV7-2 and TRBJ2-1; TRBD1 matches 8 bases. The V gene end was trimmed by 2 bases and the J gene end by 1 base; junction bases not matched to a gene: 1. CDR1 and CDR2 from the germline V gene are SGHTA and FQGNSA. The CDR3 length is 15 residues. Here the CDR3 DNA reads TGTGCCAGCAGCTTATGGACAGGGTCCTACAATGAGCAGTTCTTC. Amino acid sequence: CASSLWTGSYNEQFF.

The CDR3 DNA is TGTGCCAGCAGTGCAGAAAATGATCAGCCCCAGCATTTT. Its translation is CASSAENDQPQHF. The chain links TRBV2 to TRBJ1-5; D remains unclear. CDR3 length: 13 residues. Trimming cost V 4 bases and J 5 bases, with 9 bases left between them. CDR1 is SNHLY, CDR2 FYNNEI, per germline.

The genes are TRBV7-2 and TRBJ2-5; D may be TRBD1 (6 bases). The germline V and J ends were trimmed by 0 bases and 5 bases, with 13 bases remaining between them. The germline gives CDR1 SGHTA, CDR2 FQGNSA. This CDR3 is built from 15 residues. The CDR3 DNA reads as TGTGCCAGCAGCTTAGCGTATGCGAGGGGGGAGACCCAGTACTTC. Translating gives CASSLAYARGETQYF.

The CDR3: CASSLDRGPAGANVLTF. The CDR3 DNA is TGTGCCAGCAGCTTAGACAGGGGGCCTGCTGGGGCCAACGTCCTGACTTTC. This chain links TRBV7-9 with TRBJ2-6; 9 bases fit TRBD1. The V and J ends lost 1 base and 2 bases, in that order; junction bases with no gene match: 3. Germline loops: CDR1 SEHNR, CDR2 FQNEAQ (reference sequence). This CDR3 has 17 amino acids.

J is TRBJ1-5 and V is TRBV19; 9 bases map to TRBD1. The CDR3 runs to 17 residues. CDR1 is LNHDA and CDR2 is SQIVND in the germline V gene (reference sequence). Germline trimming cut 3 bases from V and 2 bases from J; bases unmatched to any gene: 8. The CDR3 here is CASSIGSWTGGNQPQHF. The CDR3 nucleotides are TGTGCCAGTAGTATCGGAAGTTGGACAGGGGGCAATCAGCCCCAGCATTTT.

The chain couples TRBV6-5 to TRBJ2-2, with D hard to call. The CDR3 sequence is 12 residues long. V lost 3 bases, J lost 7 bases, and 6 bases lay in between. CDR1 is MNHEY and CDR2 is SVGAGI in the germline V gene. The DNA for the CDR3 is TGTGCCAGCAGTTATAACGGCGGGGAGCTGTTTTTT. This gives the protein CASSYNGGELFF.

The chain couples TRBV6-5 to TRBJ1-1; 7 nucleotides agree with TRBD1. The germline gives CDR1 MNHEY, CDR2 SVGAGI. V shed 8 bases, J shed 3 bases, and the junction held 6 bases outside the gene matches. The CDR3 spans 13 residues. In DNA form, the CDR3 reads TGTGCCAGCGCCCGACAGGGAGACACTGAAGCTTTCTTT. It translates to CASARQGDTEAFF.

Only one count was recorded for this clone. The gene calls are TRBV7-3 and TRBJ2-2; 13 positions match TRBD2. Germline trimming cut 6 bases from V and 2 bases from J; bases unmatched to any gene: 12. The CDR3 is 19 residues long. The germline V gene has CDR1 SGHTA and CDR2 FQGTGA. This CDR3 reads CASRGGPGLAGTNTGELFF. Written as DNA, the CDR3 is TGTGCCAGCAGAGGCGGCCCGGGACTAGCGGGAACCAACACCGGGGAGCTGTTTTTT.

The rearrangement joins TRBV4-2 to TRBJ2-7; 8 bases agree with TRBD1. Germline CDR1 LGHNA, CDR2 YNFKEQ. There are 15 residues in the CDR3. The V and J ends lost 0 bases and 5 bases, in that order; junction bases with no gene match: 6. CDR3 sequence reads: CASSQERDRKNEQYF. The CDR3 DNA sequence: TGTGCCAGCAGCCAAGAACGGGACAGGAAAAACGAGCAGTACTTC.

V is TRBV27 and J is TRBJ2-1; 14 bases align to TRBD2. Germline V gene sequence: CDR1 MNHEY, CDR2 SMNVEV (reference sequence). J lost 7 bases, V lost 8 bases, and 7 bases had no gene match. The CDR3 spans 15 residues. The CDR3 sequence is CASSTGTSGRNEQFF. The CDR3 nucleotides are TGTGCCAGCTCAACGGGGACTAGCGGGAGAAATGAGCAGTTCTTC.

This clone was observed a few times. J is TRBJ2-1 and V is TRBV7-9, with TRBD2 matching over 7 bases. From germline, CDR1 is SEHNR and CDR2 FQNEAQ (reference sequence). This CDR3 has 12 residues. V was pared by 5 bases and J by 7 bases, with 2 bases of the junction left unmatched. The CDR3, as DNA: TGTGCCAGCAGCCGGGGACTAAATGAGCAGTTCTTC. It encodes CASSRGLNEQFF.

The V gene is TRBV28, the J gene TRBJ1-5, with D uncertain. Trimming removed 7 bases at V and 6 bases at J, with 16 bases between. Germline V gene sequence: CDR1 MDHEN, CDR2 SYDVKM. CDR3 length equals 14 residues. CDR3 protein: CASTKSVNGQPQHF. The CDR3 coding sequence is TGTGCCAGCACTAAAAGTGTGAACGGTCAGCCCCAGCATTTT. Supplemented by reference TRBV28 and TRBJ1-5, the full variable domain reads DVKVTQSSRYLVKRTGEKVFLECVQDMDHENMFWYRQDPGLGLRLIYFSYDVKMKEKGDIPEGYSVSREKKERFSLILESASTNQTSMYLCASTKSVNGQPQHFGDGTRLSIL.

The genes are TRBV27 and TRBJ2-7; maybe TRBD2 (6 bases). CDR1 is MNHEY and CDR2 is SMNVEV in the germline V gene (reference sequence). The CDR3 consists of 14 residues. With 3 bases removed from V and 2 bases from J, the gap between germline ends came to 11 bases. CDR3 sequence: CASSLRDGPYEQYF. The CDR3 DNA is TGTGCCAGCAGTTTGCGGGACGGACCCTACGAGCAGTACTTC.

This rearrangement joins TRBV7-8 to TRBJ2-1, with 7 bases fitting TRBD2. With V trimmed by 0 bases and J by 2 bases, 4 bases remained unmatched. The CDR3 totals 16 residues. Germline V gene data show CDR1 as SGHVS and CDR2 as FQNEAQ. CDR3 nucleotides: TGTGCCAGCAGCTTAGCAGCGGGGCAAACCTACAATGAGCAGTTCTTC. Translating it yields CASSLAAGQTYNEQFF.

Remarks on this clone: Other DNA sequences in the sample encode the same CDR3. The CDR3 protein is CASSLPGNYGYTF. CDR3 DNA sequence: TGTGCCAGCAGCTTGCCGGGGAACTATGGCTACACCTTC. V gene TRBV7-9 combines with J gene TRBJ1-2; D is undetermined. Trimming cost V 3 bases and J 2 bases, with 7 bases left between them. The CDR3 is made up of 13 amino acids. Germline V CDR1 and CDR2: SEHNR, FQNEAQ (reference sequence).

This clone was found a few times. The rearrangement links TRBV24-1 to TRBJ2-2; D gene unclear. Germline V lookup: CDR1 KGHDR, CDR2 SFDVKD. This CDR3 spans 15 amino acids. The germline V and J ends were trimmed by 0 bases and 3 bases, with 7 bases remaining between them. The CDR3 spells CATSDLARDTGELFF. The CDR3 DNA sequence: TGTGCCACCAGTGATTTGGCTAGAGACACCGGGGAGCTGTTTTTT.

The CDR3 spells CASSSGDPGGHEQFF. The CDR3 nucleotides are TGTGCCAGCAGTTCTGGGGACCCGGGGGGTCATGAGCAGTTCTTC. This rearrangement joins TRBV7-2 to TRBJ2-1, with 7 bases matching TRBD2. V lost 6 bases and J lost 8; bases outside the gene matches: 13. CDR3 length: 15 amino acids. The germline V gene has CDR1 SGHTA and CDR2 FQGNSA.

The CDR3 nucleotides read TGTGCCAGCACTAGGGGGCTGGCTGGAAACACCATATATTTT. Translation gives CASTRGLAGNTIYF. This sequence joins TRBV28 and TRBJ1-3; 7 bases align to TRBD1. The CDR3 covers 14 residues. Germline V gene lookup returns CDR1 MDHEN and CDR2 SYDVKM. With V trimmed by 7 bases and J by 2 bases, 5 bases remained unmatched.

The chain couples TRBV19 to TRBJ2-1, with D possibly being TRBD1 (5 bases). V was shortened by 3 bases and J by 6 bases, with 12 bases between the two germline ends. CDR1 and CDR2 (germline): LNHDA, SQIVND (reference sequence). This CDR3 has 14 residues. This chain's CDR3 is CASSIGRGGNEQFF. The CDR3 nucleotides read TGTGCCAGTAGTATTGGTAGGGGCGGCAATGAGCAGTTCTTC.